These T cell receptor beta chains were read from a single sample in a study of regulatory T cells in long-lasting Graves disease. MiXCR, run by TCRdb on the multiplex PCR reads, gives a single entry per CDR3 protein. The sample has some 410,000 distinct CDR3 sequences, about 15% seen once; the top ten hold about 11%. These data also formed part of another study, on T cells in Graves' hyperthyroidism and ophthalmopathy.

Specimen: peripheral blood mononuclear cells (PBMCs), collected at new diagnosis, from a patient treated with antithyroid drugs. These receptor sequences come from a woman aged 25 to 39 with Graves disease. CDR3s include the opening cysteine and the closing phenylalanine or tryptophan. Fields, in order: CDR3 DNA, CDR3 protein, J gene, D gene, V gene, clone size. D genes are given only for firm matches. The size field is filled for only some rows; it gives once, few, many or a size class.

DNA: TGTGCCAGCAGCTTAAGAAGCGGGTACTACGAGCAGTACTTC; CDR3: CASSLRSGYYEQYF; J: TRBJ2-7; D: NA; V: TRBV7-9; size: NA
DNA: TGTGCCAGCAGCCAATGGGACAGGGGCTCCTCCTACGAGCAGTACTTC; CDR3: CASSQWDRGSSYEQYF; J: TRBJ2-7; D: TRBD1; V: TRBV3-1; size: many
DNA: TGCAGTGCTAGTCCTCCGAGGTTGGGCAACGAGCAGTACTTC; CDR3: CSASPPRLGNEQYF; J: TRBJ2-7; D: NA; V: TRBV20-1; size: many
DNA: TGTGCCTGGAGTGTAGGCTCAGCACAGTACTTC; CDR3: CAWSVGSAQYF; J: TRBJ2-5; D: NA; V: TRBV30; size: many
DNA: TGTGCCACCAGCTACAGGGGGGGAGAGACCCAGTACTTC; CDR3: CATSYRGGETQYF; J: TRBJ2-5; D: NA; V: TRBV15; size: few
DNA: TGTGCCAGCAGTGAAGTGGAGAGCTCCTACAATGAGCAGTTCTTC; CDR3: CASSEVESSYNEQFF; J: TRBJ2-1; D: NA; V: TRBV2; size: few
DNA: TGCGCCAGCAGAAAAGAAGGGGCCAGCTCCTACAATGAGCAGTTCTTC; CDR3: CASRKEGASSYNEQFF; J: TRBJ2-1; D: NA; V: TRBV4-1; size: many
DNA: TGTGCCAGCAGCCACGCCGTGGTACAGGGGATTTTCGATGAGCAGTTCTTC; CDR3: CASSHAVVQGIFDEQFF; J: TRBJ2-1; D: TRBD1; V: TRBV7-9; size: many
DNA: TGTGCCAGCAGCGGACGACAGTTCCCCGGGGAGCTGTTTTTT; CDR3: CASSGRQFPGELFF; J: TRBJ2-2; D: NA; V: TRBV9; size: few
DNA: TGTGCCAGCAGCCCAACGGCAGTCTCAGGGGAGACCCAGTACTTC; CDR3: CASSPTAVSGETQYF; J: TRBJ2-5; D: NA; V: TRBV9; size: NA
DNA: TGTGCCAGCAGCTTATTAGGGGGCGCGAATGAAAAACTGTTTTTT; CDR3: CASSLLGGANEKLFF; J: TRBJ1-4; D: TRBD1; V: TRBV28; size: many